This T cell receptor beta chain was recorded in a study of neoadjuvant nivolumab and ipilimumab in lung cancer. Study outcomes and limitations: Higher pretherapy blood TCR richness went with higher resected-tumor richness. Pathologic regression was not significantly tied to TCR clonality. TCR richness and clonality were higher in tumors than adjacent uninvolved lung.

Germline V gives CDR1 MNHNS, CDR2 SASEGT. The V and J ends lost 5 bases and 0 bases respectively, with 8 bases between them. The CDR3 is 13 amino acids. For this clone: Its antigen is not known.

Only in-frame clones appear in the TCRdb table, and some are missing; sequencing was by immunoSEQ multiplex PCR. The sample lists approximately 5,000 clones; 75% to 95% were seen once. Specimen: blood, collected after neoadjuvant nivolumab, alone or with ipilimumab, at or shortly before surgery. This clonotype originated in an adult with non-small cell lung cancer. Some clones in this sample may be carry-over from other donors' samples. V gene TRBV6-1 combines with J gene TRBJ2-7; D call uncertain. The CDR3 reads CASSPLSSYEQYF. The CDR3 nucleotides are TGTGCCAGCAGTCCCCTCTCCTCCTACGAGCAGTACTTC.